A selection of T cell receptor beta chains follows, all from one sample in a study of T cells in Graves' hyperthyroidism and ophthalmopathy. A single record per CDR3 protein comes from TCRdb applying MiXCR to the multiplex PCR reads. Altogether approximately 640,000 distinct CDR3 sequences are present, approximately 42% being singletons, with the ten largest covering approximately 7.2%. Sequencing used peripheral blood or thyroid tissue (not recorded which). These receptors came from an adult man with Graves' disease, either hyperthyroidism or ophthalmopathy (not recorded which). CDR3s include the opening cysteine and the closing phenylalanine or tryptophan. A D gene is named only where the DNA matches it firmly. Part of the rows lack a size; the others show once, few, many or a class for expanded clones.

- | TRBJ2-5 | TRBV7-6 | - | TGTGCTAGCAGCTTAGCAGGGCCCCAACAGGCCCAGTACTTC | CASSLAGPQQAQYF
- | TRBJ1-5 | TRBV19 | - | TGTGCCACAACAGGGAACAATCAGCCCCAGCATTTT | CATTGNNQPQHF
- | TRBJ1-2 | TRBV7-9 | TRBD1 | TGTGCCAGCAGCCATCGCGGGACAGGGGATTATGGCTACACCTTC | CASSHRGTGDYGYTF
- | TRBJ1-2 | TRBV6-4 | TRBD1 | TGTGCCAGCAGTGACATTCGTGCGGACAGGAACTATGGCTACACCTTC | CASSDIRADRNYGYTF
- | TRBJ2-7 | TRBV12-3/TRBV12-4 | - | TGTGCCAGCAAGGGGGAGGGTAGCTCCTACGAGCAGTACTTC | CASKGEGSSYEQYF
- | TRBJ1-5 | TRBV10-3 | - | TGTGCCGTCCGGGACGGCAATCAGCCCCAGCATTTT | CAVRDGNQPQHF
- | TRBJ1-4 | TRBV10-3 | - | TGTGCCATCAGTGAAAACCGGAATGAAAAACTGTTTTTT | CAISENRNEKLFF
many | TRBJ1-3 | TRBV12-3/TRBV12-4 | - | TGTGCCAGCAGTCGAATTAACACCATATATTTT | CASSRINTIYF
- | TRBJ1-6 | TRBV20-1 | TRBD1 | TGCAGTGCTAGCCTAGACAGGGCAGAGAATTCACCCCTCCACTTT | CSASLDRAENSPLHF
many | TRBJ1-5 | TRBV2 | - | TGTGCCAGCAGTGCAGAAGGGGGGAATCAGCCCCAGCATTTT | CASSAEGGNQPQHF
- | TRBJ1-4 | TRBV7-9 | - | TGTGCCGGCAGCTTAGAAGGGGCAACCAATGAAAAACTGTTTTTT | CAGSLEGATNEKLFF
- | TRBJ1-1 | TRBV19 | TRBD1 | TGTGCCAGTTCGGTAGGACAGGGGATGAACACTGAAGCTTTCTTT | CASSVGQGMNTEAFF
few | TRBJ2-7 | TRBV29-1 | - | TGCAGCGTTGGGGACCTGGGTACCTACGAGCAGTACTTC | CSVGDLGTYEQYF
- | TRBJ1-2 | TRBV11-2 | TRBD1 | TGTGCCAGCAGCCCGGGACAGAATGGCTACACCTTC | CASSPGQNGYTF
few | TRBJ1-1 | TRBV20-1 | - | TGCAGTGCTATCCGGGGCAACATGAACACTGAAGCTTTCTTT | CSAIRGNMNTEAFF
- | TRBJ2-7 | TRBV7-6 | TRBD2 | TGTGCCAGCAGCTTAGGGGCTAGCGGGACCATCAGAGGGCCCCACGAGCAGTACTTC | CASSLGASGTIRGPHEQYF
- | TRBJ1-1 | TRBV15 | - | TGTGCCACCAGCAGTGTTCTGATGAACACTGAAGCTTTCTTT | CATSSVLMNTEAFF
- | TRBJ2-2 | TRBV20-1 | TRBD2 | TGCAGTGCTAGACCCCGACTAGCGGGGGCGAACACCGGGGAGCTGTTTTTT | CSARPRLAGANTGELFF
few | TRBJ1-5 | TRBV7-9 | - | TGTGCCAGCAGCTCCGGACCCCCGAGATATGGCAATCAGCCCCAGCATTTT | CASSSGPPRYGNQPQHF
many | TRBJ2-7 | TRBV24-1 | - | TGTGCCACCAGTCGCGGCAGCTCCTACGAGCAGTACTTC | CATSRGSSYEQYF
- | TRBJ1-5 | TRBV15 | - | TGTGCCACCAGCAGGGCCGGGACCCAGCATTTT | CATSRAGTQHF
- | TRBJ1-5 | TRBV12-3/TRBV12-4 | TRBD1 | TGTGCCAGCAGTTTAGCGGGGCAGGGGGCGGGTCAGCCCCAGCATTTT | CASSLAGQGAGQPQHF
once | TRBJ1-4 | TRBV7-2 | - | TGTGCCAGCAGCCAAGAAGGGAACAGCGCAACTAATGAAAAACTGTTTTTT | CASSQEGNSATNEKLFF
few | TRBJ2-7 | TRBV29-1 | TRBD1 | TGCAGCGTTCGGACAGGGGGGGAGCAGTACTTC | CSVRTGGEQYF
many | TRBJ2-7 | TRBV7-9 | TRBD1 | TGTGCCAGCAGCTGGGGACAGTCCTACGAGCAGTACTTC | CASSWGQSYEQYF
- | TRBJ1-1 | TRBV10-3 | TRBD1 | TGTGCCATCAGTGGGACTCAGGGGGGCACTGAAGCTTTCTTT | CAISGTQGGTEAFF
few | TRBJ1-2 | TRBV10-3 | - | TGTGCCAGCAGCTACCAGTCTAGCCTCTATGGCTACACCTTC | CASSYQSSLYGYTF
few | TRBJ1-1 | TRBV20-1 | - | TGCAGTGTGGCCAGGAAGATGAACACTGAAGCTTTCTTT | CSVARKMNTEAFF
- | TRBJ1-2 | TRBV29-1 | TRBD1 | TGCAGCGTCACACAGGGGGCAGATGGCTACACCTTC | CSVTQGADGYTF
- | TRBJ1-4 | TRBV7-9 | - | TGTGCCAGCAGGGGTGGGGGCGTCCTTGAAAAACTGTTTTTT | CASRGGGVLEKLFF
- | TRBJ1-1 | TRBV18 | - | TGTGCCAGCTCGCCACCGAACAGGGTCGGCACTGAAGCTTTCTTT | CASSPPNRVGTEAFF
- | TRBJ2-2 | TRBV7-2 | - | TGTGCCAGTCACCGGGAGCCGAACACCGGGGAGCTGTTTTTT | CASHREPNTGELFF
- | TRBJ1-6 | TRBV20-1 | - | TGCAGTGCCCCCATTCAGCCCAATTCACCCCTCCACTTT | CSAPIQPNSPLHF